This T cell receptor (beta chain) originates from a study of PD-1 blockade in mismatch repair-deficient tumors. Across the whole study: Enrolled about 2012-2016, patients had progressing, pretreated mismatch repair-deficient cancers of 12 types. Study-level points and caveats: After pembrolizumab, tumor-resident clones rose rapidly, then generally contracted before radiologic responses.

With regard to this clone: As yet, its antigen is unknown.

Germline CDR1 MNHEY, CDR2 SVGAGI. V lost 6 bases, J lost 3 bases, and 15 bases lay in between. CDR3 length: 14 amino acids. Data came from immunoSEQ multiplex PCR; TCRdb stores just in-frame clones and leaves some out. The sample has roughly 120,000 clones, almost 90% seen once. Mismatch repair deficiency was confirmed in all patients, by PCR or immunohistochemistry. TCR sequencing covered a few patients who responded to pembrolizumab. The sequencing here drew on peripheral blood, taken 72 weeks after starting pembrolizumab. The chain is built from TRBV6-5 and TRBJ2-7; D is tentatively TRBD1 or TRBD2 (5 bases each). The source is an adult with mismatch repair-deficient cancer. CDR3 protein: CASRPRGSFYEQYF. The CDR3 DNA is TGTGCCAGCAGGCCTCGGGGCAGCTTCTACGAGCAGTACTTC.